What follows are 18 T cell receptor beta chains derived from one specimen sequenced in a study of T-cell memory formation after mild COVID-19. TCRdb independently ran MiXCR on the 5' RACE reads; one entry per CDR3 protein. The table records around 430,000 distinct CDR3 sequences, 15% to 20% of them present only once. Material for sequencing was PBMCs or a T cell subset sorted from them (not recorded which). The receptor source for this set is a man younger than 30 who had mild COVID-19 (a few samples of this study predate the infection). Cell type and time point are not known.

This clonotype has a handful of counts. V and J are TRBV4-3 and TRBJ1-3; D remains unclear. V was clipped by 2 bases and J by 0 bases, with 8 bases between them. The germline V gene has CDR1 LGHNA and CDR2 YSLEER. The CDR3 spans 15 residues. The CDR3 region has the DNA TGCGCCAGCAGCCAACCCGGCAGCTCTGGAAACACCATATATTTT. The encoded protein is CASSQPGSSGNTIYF.

This clonotype was found a few times. This chain links TRBV29-1 with TRBJ2-1; 8 bases are shared with TRBD1. The trim removed 4 bases at V and 6 bases at J, leaving 5 bases unmatched. Germline loops: CDR1 SQVTM, CDR2 ANQGSEA. CDR3 length: 13 amino acids. The CDR3 DNA is TGCAGCGTTGGACAGGGGCCAAGCAATGAGCAGTTCTTC. As protein: CSVGQGPSNEQFF.

This chain uses TRBV9 with TRBJ2-5, with TRBD1 matching 9 bases. In germline, CDR1 is SGDLS, CDR2 YYNGEE. CDR3 length: 16 amino acids. V trimming: 0 bases; J trimming: 5 bases; junction bases outside the gene matches: 8. The CDR3 reads CASSVDGMGQGETQYF. CDR3 in DNA: TGTGCCAGCAGCGTAGACGGGATGGGACAGGGTGAGACCCAGTACTTC.

The chain carries TRBV6-5 and TRBJ1-2, with 9 nucleotides matching TRBD1. Germline loops: CDR1 MNHEY, CDR2 SVGAGI. V trimming: 4 bases; J trimming: 8 bases; junction bases outside the gene matches: 14. This CDR3 spans 16 amino acids. The CDR3 DNA reads TGTGCCAGCAGTTCCCCCAACAGGGGGCGAAGTGGCGGCTACACCTTC. Translating it yields CASSSPNRGRSGGYTF.

This clonotype was counted only a few times. This rearrangement joins TRBV19 to TRBJ2-3; D is unresolved. V was clipped by 3 bases and J by 2 bases, with 15 bases between them. The germline V gene has CDR1 LNHDA and CDR2 SQIVND (reference sequence). The CDR3 totals 16 residues. This chain's CDR3 is CASSILNRLSTDTQYF. The CDR3 region has the DNA TGTGCCAGTAGTATTTTGAACAGACTTTCCACAGATACGCAGTATTTT.

The rearrangement links TRBV5-1 to TRBJ2-1, with 13 nucleotides matching TRBD2. CDR3 length equals 14 residues. From germline, CDR1 is SGHRS and CDR2 YFSETQ. V lost 3 bases, J lost 10 bases, and 4 bases stayed unmatched. CDR3 sequence reads: CASSSGLAGAEQFF. The CDR3 bases are TGCGCCAGCAGCTCTGGACTAGCGGGGGCCGAGCAGTTCTTC.

The V gene is TRBV20-1, the J gene TRBJ1-1, with 8 bases lining up with TRBD1. The CDR3 contains 11 residues. Germline CDR1 and CDR2: DFQATT and SNEGSKA (reference sequence). V shed 6 bases, J shed 6 bases, and the junction held 3 bases outside the gene matches. This chain's CDR3 is CSASDRAEAFF. The CDR3 DNA reads TGCAGTGCATCGGACAGGGCTGAAGCTTTCTTT.

In its sample, this clonotype was seen a few times. This rearrangement joins TRBV7-2 to TRBJ2-1; D unresolved. The V gene lost 5 bases and the J gene lost 3 bases, with 14 bases spanning the gap. The CDR3 is 15 residues long. Germline loops: CDR1 SGHTA, CDR2 FQGNSA. This CDR3 is CASSPTRASYNEQFF. CDR3 DNA sequence: TGTGCCAGCAGCCCAACTCGGGCCAGCTACAATGAGCAGTTCTTC.

This clonotype was picked up a small number of times. This chain connects TRBV11-2 to TRBJ2-1, with D possibly being TRBD1 or TRBD2 (5 bases each). In germline, CDR1 is SGHAT, CDR2 FQNNGV. V lost 5 bases and J lost 9, with 20 bases in between. The CDR3 runs to 15 residues. CDR3 amino acids: CASSMAGTASGEQFF. The CDR3 coding sequence is TGTGCCAGCAGCATGGCAGGGACCGCGTCCGGTGAGCAGTTCTTC.

This clonotype was detected ten times or more. The chain carries TRBV12-3 or TRBV12-4 and TRBJ2-3; weak D call: TRBD2 (5 bases). The V gene lost 5 bases and the J gene lost 6 bases, with 9 bases spanning the gap. The CDR3 covers 12 residues. This CDR3 reads CASSPSRDTQYF. Here the CDR3 DNA reads TGTGCCAGCAGTCCTAGCCGGGATACGCAGTATTTT.

The chain recombines TRBV29-1 with TRBJ2-5, with TRBD1 as a possible D gene (5 bases). This CDR3 contains 13 residues. Germline values: CDR1 SQVTM, CDR2 ANQGSEA. Between the trimmed V and J ends, which lost 7 bases and 2 bases, there was a span of 14 bases. CDR3 sequence: CSAQDRVQETQYF. The CDR3 DNA reads as TGCAGCGCCCAAGACAGAGTACAAGAGACCCAGTACTTC.

The chain links TRBV4-3 to TRBJ2-5; D perhaps matches TRBD1 (6 bases). Trimming took 3 bases from V and 7 from J, leaving 18 bases between them. Germline CDR1 LGHNA, CDR2 YSLEER. The CDR3 spans 15 residues. The DNA for the CDR3 is TGCGCCAGCAGCCATTTTGAGAGGGGGTTAGGGACCCAGTACTTC. This sequence encodes CASSHFERGLGTQYF.

The chain combines TRBV24-1 with TRBJ2-1, with 10 bases aligning to TRBD2. The CDR3 length is 14 residues. Germline CDR1 and CDR2: KGHDR and SFDVKD. Germline trimming cut 5 bases from V and 5 bases from J; bases unmatched to any gene: 2. The CDR3 reads CATSGAGGNNEQFF. The CDR3, as DNA: TGTGCCACCAGTGGAGCGGGGGGGAACAATGAGCAGTTCTTC.

This clonotype appeared many times. The chain is built from TRBV12-3 or TRBV12-4 and TRBJ2-3; TRBD2 aligns across 9 bases. The length of the CDR3 is 15 residues. V was pared by 7 bases and J by 0 bases, with 5 bases of the junction left unmatched. The CDR3 region is CASTAGGASTDTQYF. The CDR3 nucleotides read TGTGCCAGCACCGCGGGGGGGGCAAGCACAGATACGCAGTATTTT.

The chain links TRBV5-1 to TRBJ2-3, with 8 bases fitting TRBD2. The CDR3 length is 15 residues. After removal of 4 bases from V and 6 bases from J, the junction contained 10 bases not matched to a gene. CDR1 is SGHRS, CDR2 YFSETQ, per germline. CDR3 sequence (DNA): TGCGCCAGCAGCCCCCGTGGCGGGGGGATCGATACGCAGTATTTT. Protein product: CASSPRGGGIDTQYF.

Regarding this clonotype: A junction end diverges from the germline sequence, so it may reflect a read error. The V and J genes are TRBV6-1 and TRBJ1-5, with 9 bases that match TRBD1. This CDR3 has 15 residues. From germline, CDR1 is MNHNS and CDR2 SASEGT. Here the CDR3 DNA reads TGTGCCAGCAGCGAAGGACAGGGGAGGAAGCAGCCCCAGCATTTT. It encodes CASSEGQGRKQPQHF.

This clonotype has more than one count but fewer than ten. The chain uses TRBV5-1 and TRBJ2-7, with TRBD1 identical over 9 bases. Germline loops: CDR1 SGHRS, CDR2 YFSETQ. V lost 4 bases and J lost 0; bases outside the gene matches: 2. CDR3 size: 14 residues. CDR3: CASSMTGGSYEQYV. The DNA of the CDR3 is TGCGCCAGCAGCATGACAGGGGGCTCCTACGAGCAGTACGTC.

The chain recombines TRBV29-1 with TRBJ1-2; TRBD1 might be the D (5 bases). The length of the CDR3 is 15 residues. Per the germline V gene, CDR1 is SQVTM and CDR2 is ANQGSEA. The V and J ends lost 3 bases and 1 base respectively, with 15 bases between them. This CDR3 is CSVDRGRNNNYGYTF. CDR3 nucleotide sequence: TGCAGCGTTGATCGGGGACGGAACAATAACTATGGCTACACCTTC.